The 20 T cell receptor beta chains below all came from one sample that was sequenced in a study of cytotoxic CD8 clonotypes in ibrutinib-treated CLL. Sequencing was performed with immunoSEQ multiplex PCR; in TCRdb, only in-frame clones are kept and a portion is missing. The table has more than 150,000 clones, around 70% seen once. Sequenced here: PBMCs, sampled after 24 months of ibrutinib treatment. The origin of the receptors is a human donor with chronic lymphocytic leukemia.

V and J are TRBV18 and TRBJ2-1; 8 bases are shared with TRBD1. Trimming took 5 bases from V and 1 from J; bases not matched to a gene: 7. Germline lookup yields CDR1 KGHSH and CDR2 LQKENI. The CDR3 is 16 residues long. The CDR3, as DNA: TGTGCCAGCTCATCACGGACAGGGCAATCCTACAATGAGCAGTTCTTC. This encodes CASSSRTGQSYNEQFF.

CDR3 residues: CASSSGPATQYF. DNA of the CDR3: TGTGCCAGCAGTTCCGGACCGGCTACGCAGTATTTT. The chain couples TRBV27 to TRBJ2-3, with D unresolved. The V gene lost 4 bases and the J gene lost 8 bases, with 10 bases spanning the gap. Germline V CDR1 and CDR2: MNHEY, SMNVEV (reference sequence). This CDR3 contains 12 residues.

V usage is TRBV10-2 and J usage is TRBJ2-7; 8 bases line up with TRBD2. This CDR3 is built from 15 residues. Germline assignment: CDR1 WSHSY and CDR2 SAAADI. The trim removed 0 bases at V and 4 bases at J, leaving 5 bases unmatched. Written as DNA, the CDR3 is TGCGCCAGCAGTGAGTCCGGAATAGCGGGGTACGAGCAGTACTTC. Protein sequence: CASSESGIAGYEQYF.

V is TRBV28 and J is TRBJ2-7; no firm D call. Germline V gives CDR1 MDHEN, CDR2 SYDVKM. This CDR3 is built from 13 residues. V lost 3 bases to trimming and J lost 0 bases, with 6 bases between them. This chain's CDR3 is CASSFRSSYEQYF. CDR3 coding DNA: TGTGCCAGCAGTTTCCGGAGCTCCTACGAGCAGTACTTC.

This rearrangement joins TRBV27 to TRBJ2-2; 8 bases line up with TRBD1. V shed 5 bases, J shed 5 bases, and the junction held 10 bases outside the gene matches. CDR3 length: 16 residues. Germline assignment: CDR1 MNHEY and CDR2 SMNVEV (reference sequence). As DNA, the CDR3 is TGTGCCAGCAGTGCCACTCCAGGGGGCGTTACCGGGGAGCTGTTTTTT. It specifies CASSATPGGVTGELFF.

The rearrangement joins TRBV19 to TRBJ2-5, with 8 bases aligning to TRBD2. The CDR3 has 15 residues. Germline CDR1 LNHDA, CDR2 SQIVND (reference sequence). The trim removed 5 bases at V and 1 base at J, leaving 6 bases unmatched. The CDR3 DNA follows: TGTGCCAGTAGTGGCTTAGCGGGATTCCAAGAGACCCAGTACTTC. Translated: CASSGLAGFQETQYF.

This clone was found a few times. The V call is TRBV5-4, the J call TRBJ1-2; 7 bases map to TRBD1. V lost 4 bases, J lost 1 base, and 7 bases stayed unmatched. Per germline, CDR1 SGHNT and CDR2 YYREEE (reference sequence). The CDR3 sequence is 15 residues long. This chain's CDR3 is CASSRDSLSNYGYTF. CDR3 bases: TGTGCCAGCAGCCGGGACAGCTTAAGTAACTATGGCTACACCTTC.

The rearrangement joins TRBV25-1 to TRBJ2-5; D perhaps matches TRBD1 (5 bases). Looked up from germline, CDR1 is MGHDK and CDR2 is SYGVNS. The CDR3 length is 16 residues. V lost 5 bases to trimming and J lost 1 base, with 17 bases between them. CDR3 sequence: CASSLEQVGPQETQYF. The CDR3 nucleotides are TGTGCCAGCAGTCTTGAACAGGTGGGGCCCCAAGAGACCCAGTACTTC.

The chain employs TRBV30 and TRBJ1-1; the match to TRBD1 covers 9 bases. The J segment lost 6 bases and the V segment lost 4 bases, leaving 15 bases of the junction unmatched. The CDR3 loop spans 16 amino acids. Germline lookup yields CDR1 GTSNPN and CDR2 SVGIG (reference sequence). The CDR3 is CAWINSDRGDYAEAFF. Here the CDR3 DNA reads TGTGCCTGGATTAACTCTGACAGGGGGGACTATGCTGAAGCTTTCTTT.

The chain employs TRBV4-1 and TRBJ1-1, with 7 bases aligning to TRBD1. Germline V gene sequence: CDR1 MGHRA, CDR2 YSYEKL. V shed 5 bases, J shed 6 bases, and the junction held 12 bases outside the gene matches. This CDR3 is built from 15 residues. The CDR3 nucleotides are TGCGCCAGCAGCAGACGACAGGGCATCTTATCTGAAGCTTTCTTT. Translating gives CASSRRQGILSEAFF.

The chain links TRBV6-5 to TRBJ1-2; 10 bases map to TRBD1. Germline values: CDR1 MNHEY, CDR2 SVGAGI. The ends lost 0 bases at V and 3 bases at J; junction bases unmatched: 4. CDR3 length: 16 residues. The chain's CDR3 is CASSYSTGGPDYGYTF. Written as DNA, the CDR3 is TGTGCCAGCAGTTACTCGACAGGGGGCCCTGACTATGGCTACACCTTC.

The chain couples TRBV30 to TRBJ2-7, with D maybe TRBD1 (5 bases). Trimming stripped 8 bases from V and 4 bases from J, with 18 bases between. The germline V gene has CDR1 GTSNPN and CDR2 SVGIG (reference sequence). The CDR3 runs to 13 residues. CDR3 amino acids: CALKTDRSYEQYF. Here the CDR3 DNA reads TGTGCCCTAAAGACAGACAGAAGTTACGAGCAGTACTTC.

The genes are TRBV7-8 and TRBJ2-1; 8 bases line up with TRBD2. V shed 5 bases and J 8 bases; nucleotides not matched to a gene: 11. Germline CDR1 and CDR2: SGHVS and FQNEAQ. The CDR3 length is 15 residues. The CDR3 protein is CASSPRGGRWDEQFF. CDR3 nucleotides: TGTGCCAGCAGCCCCAGGGGCGGGAGGTGGGATGAGCAGTTCTTC.

V and J are TRBV4-2 and TRBJ2-7; 8 bases are shared with TRBD1. The trim removed 1 base at V and 4 bases at J, leaving 6 bases unmatched. CDR1 is LGHNA, CDR2 YNFKEQ, per germline. This CDR3 comprises 15 residues. The CDR3 loop reads CASSQGQGASYEQYF. The CDR3 coding sequence is TGTGCCAGCAGCCAAGGTCAGGGGGCTAGTTACGAGCAGTACTTC.

In this sample, this clone turned up a few times. The rearrangement joins TRBV28 to TRBJ1-5; 7 positions agree with TRBD1. This CDR3 region has 15 residues. CDR1 is MDHEN and CDR2 is SYDVKM in the germline V gene. Unmatched junction bases numbered 11, after V lost 4 bases and J lost 8 bases. The chain's CDR3 is CASSSGGAGDEPQHF. The DNA for the CDR3 is TGTGCCAGCAGTTCAGGGGGAGCAGGGGACGAGCCCCAGCATTTT. The full variable domain, in which reference TRBV28 and TRBJ1-5 provide the parts outside the CDR3, is DVKVTQSSRYLVKRTGEKVFLECVQDMDHENMFWYRQDPGLGLRLIYFSYDVKMKEKGDIPEGYSVSREKKERFSLILESASTNQTSMYLCASSSGGAGDEPQHFGDGTRLSIL.

This sequence joins TRBV6-5 and TRBJ2-7; D possibly corresponds to TRBD2 (6 bases). Germline CDR1 is MNHEY and CDR2 is SVGAGI. The CDR3 covers 14 residues. The V end was cut by 4 bases, the J end by 1 base, with 11 bases between. CDR3 sequence: CASSFRRESYEQYF. Here the CDR3 DNA reads TGTGCCAGCAGTTTCCGGCGGGAATCCTACGAGCAGTACTTC.

The V and J genes are TRBV9 and TRBJ2-1; D remains ambiguous. Germline V gene sequence: CDR1 SGDLS, CDR2 YYNGEE. The CDR3 length is 13 residues. Trimming took off 0 bases at V and 14 bases at J, with 15 bases between the two ends. The CDR3 DNA reads TGTGCCAGCAGCGTAGACCCCGATAATCGCGAGTTCTTC. Translation: CASSVDPDNREFF. The whole variable domain, filled in from reference TRBV9 and TRBJ2-1, reads DSGVTQTPKHLITATGQRVTLRCSPRSGDLSVYWYQQSLDQGLQFLIQYYNGEERAKGNILERFSAQQFPDLHSELNLSSLELGDSALYFCASSVDPDNREFFGPGTRLTVL.

This clone was counted only a few times. J is TRBJ2-2 and V is TRBV7-7; D is uncertain. Trimming removed 5 bases at V and 3 bases at J, with 10 bases between. The CDR3 sequence is 14 residues long. Germline V gene data show CDR1 as SSHAT and CDR2 as FNYEAQ (reference sequence). For the CDR3, the DNA is TGTGCCAGCAGCCGGAAGCCCGACACCGGGGAGCTGTTTTTT. It is translated as CASSRKPDTGELFF.

This chain joins TRBV7-9 and TRBJ2-3, with 11 bases fitting TRBD1. The germline V gene has CDR1 SEHNR and CDR2 FQNEAQ (reference sequence). CDR3 size: 15 residues. Trimming at V came to 4 bases and at J to 6 bases, leaving 6 bases not matched to a gene. CDR3 sequence reads: CASSSTGQGVDTQYF. In DNA form, the CDR3 reads TGTGCCAGCAGCTCGACGGGACAGGGGGTTGATACGCAGTATTTT. The variable domain in full, with the rest retrieved from reference TRBV7-9 and TRBJ2-3, is DTGVSQNPRHKITKRGQNVTFRCDPISEHNRLYWYRQTLGQGPEFLTYFQNEAQLEKSRLLSDRFSAERPKGSFSTLEIQRTEQGDSAMYLCASSSTGQGVDTQYFGPGTRLTVL.

With regard to this clone: One end of the junction does not line up with germline, which may come from a read error. V gene TRBV5-1 combines with J gene TRBJ2-1, with unresolved D. CDR1 is SGHRS, CDR2 YFSETQ, per germline. The CDR3 extends over 11 amino acids. The CDR3: CASRMDNEQFF. CDR3 nucleotide sequence: TGTGCCAGCAGGATGGATAATGAGCAGTTCTTC.